This note documents a single T cell receptor (beta chain) sequence. Its antigen is not identified. Sequenced by immunoSEQ multiplex PCR; TCRdb stores in-frame clones only, minus some. The profile shows 95,000 to 100,000 clones, around 87% of them singletons. This sample was included in a study of T cell responses to AZD1222 COVID-19 vaccine. Findings of the study overall: Mapped onto spike, vaccine-associated CD4 TCRs spanned it and were dominant at 160-218 and 743-854. Mostly white British, mostly female donors; authors suggested clonal diversity may be underestimated.

This CDR3 spans 13 amino acids. The ends were cut back, 4 bases at V and 0 bases at J, with 6 bases in the middle. Germline CDR1 and CDR2: LNHDA and SQIVND (reference sequence). The TCR comes from an adult who received the AZD1222 COVID-19 vaccine. J is TRBJ1-1 and V is TRBV19; possibly TRBD1 for D (5 bases). The sequencing here drew on peripheral blood, taken 28 days after the second AZD1222 dose. The CDR3 loop reads CASSTGMNTEAFF. DNA for the CDR3: TGTGCCAGTAGTACAGGGATGAACACTGAAGCTTTCTTT.